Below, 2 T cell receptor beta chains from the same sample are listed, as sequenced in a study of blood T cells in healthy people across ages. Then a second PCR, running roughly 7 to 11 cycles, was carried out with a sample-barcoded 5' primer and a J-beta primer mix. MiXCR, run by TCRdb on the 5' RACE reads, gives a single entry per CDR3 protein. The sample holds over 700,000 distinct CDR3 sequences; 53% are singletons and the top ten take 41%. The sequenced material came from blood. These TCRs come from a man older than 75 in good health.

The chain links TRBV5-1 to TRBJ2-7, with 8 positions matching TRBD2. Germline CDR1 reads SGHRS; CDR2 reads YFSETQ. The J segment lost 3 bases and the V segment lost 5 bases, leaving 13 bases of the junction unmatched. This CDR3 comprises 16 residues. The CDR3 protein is CASSYTGGAGDYEQYF. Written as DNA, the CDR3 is TGCGCCAGCAGTTATACGGGAGGGGCAGGAGACTACGAGCAGTACTTC.

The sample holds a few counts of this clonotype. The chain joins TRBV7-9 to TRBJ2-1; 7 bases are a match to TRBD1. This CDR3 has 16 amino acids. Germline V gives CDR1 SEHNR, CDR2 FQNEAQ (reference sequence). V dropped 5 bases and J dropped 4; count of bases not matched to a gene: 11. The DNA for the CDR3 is TGTGCCAGCAGCCCCCTAAGGGGGCGGCGGTACAATGAGCAGTTCTTC. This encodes CASSPLRGRRYNEQFF.